This entry features one T cell receptor beta chain sequence. Only in-frame clones appear in the TCRdb table, and some are missing; sequencing was by immunoSEQ multiplex PCR. Of fewer than 100,000 clones in the sample, 80% to 95% were seen once. The sample originates from a study of Tregs in tolerant kidney transplant recipients. CDR1 is SGHTA, CDR2 FQGNSA, per germline. The V end was cut by 9 bases, the J end by 2 bases, with 13 bases between. This CDR3 has 13 amino acids. Material: CD4+ T cells from blood, obtained before the transplant. The chain recombines TRBV7-2 with TRBJ2-5; possible D gene TRBD2, 6 bases. This clonotype was obtained from a human donor who received a combined kidney and bone marrow transplant. CDR3 sequence (DNA): TGTGCCAGTAACCGGGAGCAACAAGAGACCCAGTACTTC. Translating gives CASNREQQETQYF.